What follows is one T cell receptor (beta chain) and its context. This clone's antigen is unknown. No quality values exist for individual bases; no much larger clone is one base distant. The germline V gene gives CDR1 as SQVTM and CDR2 as ANQGSEA. From the cysteine up to the phenylalanine, the CDR3 has a length of 11 residues. Here the CDR3 DNA is all that survives: 33 bases in frame from base 1. The junction carries 7 bases between V and J, which are trimmed by 2 bases and 5 bases respectively. At diagnosis, peripheral blood, uninvolved tumor-adjacent lung and tumor were collected and were preserved as a mix of fresh-frozen and FFPE material. Blood samples were analyzed as peripheral blood mononuclear cells for TCR repertoire profiling. The data derive from a study of T cells in localized non-small cell lung cancer (dated by TCRdb to the early 2020s). Background for the entire study: T cell repertoires of 200 to 250 early-stage NSCLC patients were analyzed, with tumors being compared against uninvolved tumor-adjacent lungs. A mean age of around 66 years was recorded for the NSCLC patients, of whom 129 were male and 107 were female. The cohort was made up of under 250 treatment-naive NSCLC patients whose localized lung tumors had been resected. The full study reports these points: Because multi-region tumor sequencing was not done, intratumor heterogeneity could not be ruled out. A median of 57 of the top 100 tumor clones were detected in paired uninvolved adjacent lung, and some 28 of these tumor clones were also found among the top 100 clones of the paired uninvolved adjacent lung. Higher T cell density in blood was associated with longer overall survival, whereas higher clonality in adjacent lung was associated with shorter survival. Uninvolved tumor-adjacent lung showed the highest T cell clonality, higher than tumor, which suggests more focused antigenic responses in the uninvolved tumor-adjacent lung. Because the study design was exploratory, TCR variables were selected using unadjusted p-values without false-discovery rate correction.

TCR beta CDR3 regions were sequenced from DNA using the immunoSEQ Assay. For the original study's pipeline: To compute T cell density, TCR beta template counts were normalized to usable DNA, which was estimated by amplifying housekeeping genes. Richness was estimated with the preseqR package, extrapolating to 400,000 templates for PBMC samples and 120,000 templates for tissue samples. Clonality was calculated as one minus Pielou's evenness. Tissue-enriched TCRs were identified through differential abundance testing performed on productive amino-acid clonotypes, with a minimum total count of 5 and an alpha of 0.1. The Jaccard Index and the Morisita Overlap Index were used to quantify repertoire overlap between compartments. GLIPH grouped TCR beta CDR3s together with public tetramer-defined viral CDR3s, and a viral motif had to include at least three viral sequences and also show V-gene enrichment. In TCRdb, the immuneACCESS table is reduced to in-frame sequences with V and J assigned. These tables do not hold every clone; where another copy was compared, an unresolved V gene accounts for under half, and the others remain unexplained. The DNA gave D and trimming, while V, J and clone size come from that table. This sample gives some 21,000 clones in total; approximately 89% of them show up just once. The ten biggest clones cover roughly 9% of the sample.

This TCR was recovered from a man aged 40 to 75 with stage I lung adenocarcinoma. Recombination connected TRBV29-1 to TRBJ2-7, with an unclear D gene assignment. Sample: peripheral blood, taken before any cancer treatment. The CDR3 protein is CSVETLNEQYF. The DNA is as follows: TGCAGCGTTGAAACCCTAAACGAGCAGTACTTC.